A single sample is the source of the 10 T cell receptor beta chains below, sequenced in a study of cytomegalovirus exposure and HLA in healthy donors. Primers included in the PCR were 60 Vbeta and 13 Jbeta primers. Some clones are missing from TCRdb's copy, which holds only in-frame ones; the method was immunoSEQ multiplex PCR. This table holds roughly 120,000 clones, approximately 81% found once. Sequencing was performed on PBMCs. All receptors come from a man between 18 and 35 years old in good health and CMV-seronegative.

This chain uses TRBV6-6 with TRBJ1-2; maybe TRBD1 (6 bases). The V end lost 0 bases, the J end lost 4 bases, and 12 bases lay between the germline ends. Germline CDR1 reads MNHNY; CDR2 reads SVGAGI (reference sequence). The CDR3 runs 15 residues. The DNA for the CDR3 is TGTGCCAGCAGTTACTCTCAGGGGCGGAGCTATGGCTACACCTTC. Its protein is CASSYSQGRSYGYTF.

The V and J genes are TRBV6-1 and TRBJ2-3; possible D gene TRBD1, 6 bases. V lost 6 bases and J 0 bases, leaving 13 bases between the germline ends. CDR1 is MNHNS, CDR2 SASEGT, per germline. CDR3 length: 15 residues. The chain's CDR3 is CASSPGHHSTDTQYF. The CDR3 region has the DNA TGTGCCAGCAGCCCGGGACATCATAGCACAGATACGCAGTATTTT.

The CDR3 sequence: CASSHQVSGNEQFF. DNA of the CDR3: TGCGCCAGCAGCCATCAGGTCTCAGGGAATGAGCAGTTCTTC. The chain couples TRBV5-1 to TRBJ2-1; a possible D gene is TRBD1 (5 bases). The CDR3 has 14 residues. Trimming took off 4 bases at V and 7 bases at J, with 15 bases between the two ends. CDR1 and CDR2 (germline): SGHRS, YFSETQ. Supplemented by reference TRBV5-1 and TRBJ2-1, the full variable domain reads KAGVTQTPRYLIKTRGQQVTLSCSPISGHRSVSWYQQTPGQGLQFLFEYFSETQRNKGNFPGRFSGRQFSNSRSEMNVSTLELGDSALYLCASSHQVSGNEQFFGPGTRLTVL.

The chain joins TRBV6-5 to TRBJ1-2; TRBD1 matches at 7 bases. CDR1 is MNHEY, CDR2 SVGAGI, per germline. The CDR3 is 16 amino acids. The V and J ends lost 2 bases and 8 bases, in that order; junction bases with no gene match: 14. CDR3 nucleotide sequence: TGTGCCAGCAGTTACGACGAATTACAGGGGCCTAAAGGCTACACCTTC. Its translation: CASSYDELQGPKGYTF.

The chain combines TRBV18 with TRBJ2-1; D possibly corresponds to TRBD2 (5 bases). There are 15 residues in the CDR3. In germline, CDR1 is KGHSH, CDR2 LQKENI. V was pared by 8 bases and J by 7 bases, with 21 bases between. The CDR3: CASVPPGPRGNEQFF. For the CDR3, the DNA is TGTGCCAGCGTGCCGCCGGGCCCTCGAGGGAATGAGCAGTTCTTC.

This chain connects TRBV11-2 to TRBJ1-4; D call uncertain. Trimming removed 0 bases at V and 7 bases at J, with 12 bases between. The germline gives CDR1 SGHAT, CDR2 FQNNGV. The CDR3 has 15 amino acids. CDR3 coding DNA: TGTGCCAGCAGCTTAGATTTTTTGTCGGGTGAAAAACTGTTTTTT. This codes for CASSLDFLSGEKLFF.

This clone was counted a few times. V usage is TRBV6-1 and J usage is TRBJ2-7, with 10 bases lining up with TRBD1. V trimming: 6 bases; J trimming: 1 base; junction bases outside the gene matches: 3. CDR3 length equals 14 residues. In germline, CDR1 is MNHNS, CDR2 SASEGT. The CDR3 loop is CASRDRGKSYEQYF. The CDR3 region has the DNA TGTGCCAGCAGGGACAGGGGGAAGTCCTACGAGCAGTACTTC.

The chain couples TRBV6-6 to TRBJ1-2; D is unclear. CDR3 length: 14 amino acids. Germline CDR1 reads MNHNY; CDR2 reads SVGAGI (reference sequence). V shed 2 bases and J shed 8 bases, with 15 bases lying between them. CDR3 nucleotides: TGTGCCAGCAGTTACGAGGGAGTGTTAGAAGGCTACACCTTC. It encodes CASSYEGVLEGYTF.

This chain uses TRBV5-6 with TRBJ2-6, with TRBD1 matching 9 bases. Germline loops: CDR1 SGHDT, CDR2 YYEEEE. CDR3 length: 18 amino acids. V was clipped by 4 bases and J by 2 bases; unmatched bases: 10. The CDR3 DNA is TGTGCCAGCAGCCCCACCGGGACAGGGATAGCTGGGGCCAACGTCCTGACTTTC. Encoded protein: CASSPTGTGIAGANVLTF.

This clone showed up just a few times. This rearrangement joins TRBV6-1 to TRBJ2-7; TRBD1 agrees at 7 bases. Germline trimming cut 10 bases from V and 2 bases from J; bases unmatched to any gene: 8. There are 13 residues in the CDR3. CDR1 is MNHNS, CDR2 SASEGT, per germline. CDR3 residues: CAIRGQGAYEQYV. CDR3 in DNA: TGTGCCATTAGGGGCCAGGGGGCCTACGAGCAGTACGTC.